This note documents a single T cell receptor (beta chain) sequence. What it binds is not known. This may be a read error, as it is one base from a much larger clone. A constant-region primer served to make TCR beta cDNA from approximately 490 ng total RNA. For TCR beta, libraries were produced by three nested multiplex PCR rounds using slightly modified ARM-PCR. The study ran its first two PCR rounds for approximately 10 cycles each, using TRBV1-TRBV30 forward primers and a C-beta reverse primer. Via MiXCR, TCRdb re-called the multiplex PCR reads, giving one row per CDR3 protein. The repertoire holds 200,000 or so distinct CDR3 sequences, with around three fifths as singletons. Unsorted whole blood supplied the blood RNA, and germline DNA was isolated too. CDR3 size: 16 residues. V was cut by 3 bases and J by 3 bases, with 15 bases left in between. Germline CDR1 SGHDT, CDR2 YYEEEE. The sample originates from a study of tumor-infiltrating lymphocytes in primary liver carcinoma. Study-level information: The cohort consisted of patients whose primary liver carcinoma was surgically resected.

Findings of the study overall: The top-250-clone fraction was significantly higher in tumors than in blood (p = 0.039).

The receptor was isolated from a woman aged 60 to 75 with primary liver carcinoma and hepatitis B virus infection. Sample: peripheral blood. The chain employs TRBV5-6 and TRBJ2-2; a weak D match, TRBD2 (5 bases). CDR3 sequence reads: CASSSWLATHTGELFF. CDR3 nucleotides: TGTGCCAGCAGCTCTTGGTTAGCGACCCACACCGGGGAGCTGTTTTTT.